These T cell receptor beta chains were read from a single sample in a study of T-cell reconstitution after alpha-beta-depleted transplantation in children. TCRdb re-called the PCR reads through MiXCR, storing one row per CDR3 protein. This table holds around 600,000 distinct CDR3 sequences, 16% found once. The sequencing used PBMCs from the stem cell graft donor, collected from the stem cell graft. The source is a human donor who donated a stem cell graft to a child with acute myeloid leukemia. Both conserved end residues are part of each CDR3. Fields, in order: D gene, V gene, J gene, clone size, CDR3 DNA, CDR3 protein. A D gene is named only where the DNA matches it firmly. Not all rows give a size; the values are once, few, many and, for expanded clones, a class.

TRBD2	TRBV5-1	TRBJ2-2	NA	TGCGCCAGCAGCCTCCCGGGACTAGTAACCGGGGAGCTGTTTTTT	CASSLPGLVTGELFF
NA	TRBV12-3/TRBV12-4	TRBJ1-1	once	TGTGCCAGCAATAATCTGGGGGGTGAAGCTTTCTTT	CASNNLGGEAFF
NA	TRBV11-1	TRBJ2-3	NA	TGTGCCAGCAGCTTTCGGCCTTGGCGGGGGCAAGATACGCAGTATTTT	CASSFRPWRGQDTQYF
TRBD1	TRBV7-2	TRBJ1-1	few	TGTGCCAGCAGCTTAGGTGGGGCAGGGGGCGCCGACGCTTTCTTT	CASSLGGAGGADAFF
TRBD1	TRBV27	TRBJ1-1	few	TGTGCCAGCAGTCTCGGGTCAGGGGGCGTCTCTGAAGCTTTCTTT	CASSLGSGGVSEAFF
TRBD1	TRBV12-3/TRBV12-4	TRBJ2-7	few	TGTGCCAGCAGTTTAGGATCGGGACAGATGGACTACGAGCAGTACTTC	CASSLGSGQMDYEQYF
NA	TRBV20-1	TRBJ1-5	few	TGCAGTGCTTCCGGGGGGGCGCGTCGCAATCAGCCCCAGCATTTT	CSASGGARRNQPQHF
NA	TRBV6-1	TRBJ1-2	NA	TGTGCCAGCACCGACCGCTCGAGCACTAACTATGGCTACACCTTC	CASTDRSSTNYGYTF
NA	TRBV6-1	TRBJ2-3	NA	TGTGCCAGCAGCCTCGATGGGGGGAATCTGGATACGCAGTATTTT	CASSLDGGNLDTQYF
TRBD1	TRBV7-9	TRBJ2-1	NA	TGTGCCAGCAGCTTATTCCCCGACAGGGGATTGAATGAGCAGTTCTTC	CASSLFPDRGLNEQFF
NA	TRBV29-1	TRBJ2-3	many	TGCAGCGTTGAACACCTAAGCACAGATACGCAGTATTTT	CSVEHLSTDTQYF
NA	TRBV12-3/TRBV12-4	TRBJ2-5	few	TGTGCCAGCAGTACCACAGGGAGATTGGAGACCCAGTACTTC	CASSTTGRLETQYF
NA	TRBV12-3/TRBV12-4	TRBJ2-2	NA	TGTGCCAGCAGAGAGGGGAGAGGCACCGGGGAGCTGTTTTTT	CASREGRGTGELFF
NA	TRBV10-3	TRBJ2-7	NA	TGTGCCATCAGTGGGACGGGGGGCCGTTCCTACGAGCAGTACTTC	CAISGTGGRSYEQYF
NA	TRBV23-1	TRBJ2-1	NA	TGCGCCAGCAGTCAGTGGGAAAACAATGAGCAGTTCTTC	CASSQWENNEQFF
TRBD2	TRBV20-1	TRBJ2-5	many	TGCAGTGCTAGAGATCGGGTAGCGGGGGAAGAGACCCAGTACTTC	CSARDRVAGEETQYF
NA	TRBV7-8	TRBJ2-3	once	TGTGCCAGCAGCCCCGCGCTCGAGGGCACAGATACGCAGTATTTT	CASSPALEGTDTQYF
TRBD1	TRBV20-1	TRBJ2-3	many	TGCAGTGCTAACCGGGACAGGGGGTACGATACGCAGTATTTT	CSANRDRGYDTQYF
NA	TRBV7-2	TRBJ1-2	many	TGTGCCAGACTTACACCGGGGACGACCTATGGCTACACCTTC	CARLTPGTTYGYTF
NA	TRBV7-2	TRBJ1-5	NA	TGTGCCAGCAGCCCCCAGCGGGGTGGACAGCCCCAGCATTTT	CASSPQRGGQPQHF
TRBD2	TRBV20-1	TRBJ2-5	many	TGCAGTGCTAGAGATACGGCTAGCGGTGAGACCCAGTACTTC	CSARDTASGETQYF
NA	TRBV6-1	TRBJ2-5	few	TGTGCCAGCAGGAAGGGCGGGGTACAAGAGACCCAGTACTTC	CASRKGGVQETQYF